The following is a TCR beta chain sequence with its context. This entry is derived from a study of PD-1 blockade in classical Hodgkin lymphoma. Every patient had relapsed following autologous stem cell transplantation, and cohorts differed in brentuximab vedotin exposure. Only in-frame clones appear in the TCRdb table, and some are missing; sequencing was by immunoSEQ multiplex PCR. The data contain some 60,000 clones, 90% of them singletons. Trimming cost V 4 bases and J 4 bases; bases outside gene matches: 13. Germline CDR1 reads MNHEY; CDR2 reads SMNVEV (reference sequence). The CDR3 loop spans 17 amino acids.

This chain connects TRBV27 to TRBJ2-1; 7 bases are shared with TRBD2. Sequencing was performed on peripheral blood mononuclear cells (PBMCs), taken at baseline. This clonotype originated in a human donor with classical Hodgkin lymphoma. CDR3 DNA sequence: TGTGCCAGCAGTTCACCCCTAGCGGTTGACTATTACAATGAGCAGTTCTTC. The encoded protein is CASSSPLAVDYYNEQFF.